The next 27 T cell receptor beta chains were all read from a single sample in a study of CD8+CD57+ T cells in acquired aplastic anemia. All patients picked for sequencing had shown, by flow cytometry, an expansion of CD8+CD57+ cells. CDR3 and TCR beta VDJ profiling relied on a genomic DNA template. MiXCR was run by TCRdb on the reads, yielding one entry per CDR3 protein. The sample lists 150,000 to 200,000 distinct CDR3 sequences; roughly 48% were seen once. Sequencing was performed on sorted CD4+, CD8+, or CD8+CD57+ T cells (not recorded which) from PBMCs. The receptors derive from a human donor with aplastic anemia.

This chain connects TRBV12-3 or TRBV12-4 to TRBJ1-1; 8 nucleotides match TRBD1. J was trimmed by 5 bases and V by 1 base; bases with no gene match: 3. CDR3 length: 14 amino acids. CDR3 DNA sequence: TGTGCCAGCAGTTTAGGGACAGGGCGGACTGAAGCTTTCTTT. Amino acid sequence: CASSLGTGRTEAFF.

The chain joins TRBV19 to TRBJ2-7; TRBD1 might be the D (6 bases). The CDR3 totals 13 residues. Germline values: CDR1 LNHDA, CDR2 SQIVND (reference sequence). V shed 10 bases and J shed 3 bases, with 16 bases lying between them. CDR3 residues: CATFRGKDYEQYF. DNA for the CDR3: TGTGCCACATTTAGGGGGAAGGACTACGAGCAGTACTTC.

This chain connects TRBV6-1 to TRBJ2-1; 9 positions match TRBD2. The CDR3 loop spans 15 amino acids. Trimming took 4 bases from V and 9 from J; bases not matched to a gene: 10. Germline CDR1 and CDR2: MNHNS and SASEGT. CDR3 coding DNA: TGTGCCAGCAGTGGAGAAGCGGGAGGCCCTTTTGAGCAGTTCTTC. It encodes CASSGEAGGPFEQFF.

This clonotype appeared many times. The chain combines TRBV5-5 with TRBJ1-2; D gene uncertain. With 0 bases removed from V and 6 bases from J, the gap between germline ends came to 18 bases. Germline V gene lookup returns CDR1 SGHKS and CDR2 YYEKEE (reference sequence). The CDR3 is made up of 16 amino acids. In nucleotides, the CDR3 is TGTGCCAGCAGCTTGGCTCAGGCCGCATACACGCATGGCTACACCTTC. This translates into CASSLAQAAYTHGYTF. The full variable domain, rest sourced from reference TRBV5-5 and TRBJ1-2, is DAGVTQSPTHLIKTRGQQVTLRCSPISGHKSVSWYQQVLGQGPQFIFQYYEKEERGRGNFPDRFSARQFPNYSSELNVNALLLGDSALYLCASSLAQAAYTHGYTFGSGTRLTVV.

This clonotype was seen repeatedly, ten times or more. The gene calls are TRBV20-1 and TRBJ1-3, with D possibly matching TRBD1 (5 bases). The germline gives CDR1 DFQATT, CDR2 SNEGSKA (reference sequence). This CDR3 has 16 residues. V dropped 3 bases and J dropped 0 bases, with 15 bases sitting between them. This CDR3 reads CSARSRVPNSGNTIYF. The CDR3 region has the DNA TGCAGTGCTAGGAGCAGGGTACCTAACTCTGGAAACACCATATATTTT.

This clonotype has just one count. The chain carries TRBV12-3 or TRBV12-4 and TRBJ2-5; the D gene is possibly TRBD1 (6 bases). The CDR3 totals 13 residues. V lost 7 bases to trimming and J lost 5 bases, with 14 bases between them. The CDR3 DNA reads as TGTGCCAGCACAAAAGAGAGGGGGGAGACCCAGTACTTC. This encodes CASTKERGETQYF.

J is TRBJ1-6 and V is TRBV7-3; tentative D call: TRBD1 (5 bases). The CDR3 is made up of 13 amino acids. Germline CDR1 reads SGHTA; CDR2 reads FQGTGA. Trimming took 11 bases from V and 14 from J, leaving 22 bases between them. The CDR3 sequence is CAPAHVPRGALHF. The DNA for the CDR3 is TGTGCCCCGGCGCACGTCCCGAGGGGAGCCCTCCACTTT. Full variable domain (outside the CDR3, taken from reference TRBV7-3 and TRBJ1-6): GAGVSQTPSNKVTEKGKYVELRCDPISGHTALYWYRQSLGQGPEFLIYFQGTGAADDSGLPNDRFFAVRPEGSVSTLKIQRTERGDSAVYLCAPAHVPRGALHFGNGTRLTVT.

The chain uses TRBV11-2 and TRBJ2-7; D may correspond to TRBD1 or TRBD2 (5 bases each). The CDR3 has 14 residues. CDR1 and CDR2 (germline): SGHAT, FQNNGV. Trimming shortened V by 7 bases and J by 0 bases, and 13 bases separated the two germline ends. As DNA, the CDR3 is TGTGCCAGCACCCTGGGGGTTAGCTCCTACGAGCAGTACTTC. Translation: CASTLGVSSYEQYF. The full variable domain, its missing parts supplied by reference TRBV11-2 and TRBJ2-7, is EAGVAQSPRYKIIEKRQSVAFWCNPISGHATLYWYQQILGQGPKLLIQFQNNGVVDDSQLPKDRFSAERLKGVDSTLKIQPAKLEDSAVYLCASTLGVSSYEQYFGPGTRLTVT.

The rearrangement links TRBV19 to TRBJ1-5; 8 bases agree with TRBD1. After removal of 7 bases from V and 4 bases from J, the junction contained 9 bases not matched to a gene. CDR1 and CDR2 from the germline V gene are LNHDA and SQIVND (reference sequence). The CDR3 loop spans 15 amino acids. The CDR3 here is CASTLGQGVNQPQHF. The CDR3 DNA sequence: TGTGCCAGTACCCTCGGACAGGGCGTTAATCAGCCCCAGCATTTT.

This chain joins TRBV4-3 and TRBJ2-7; D might be TRBD1 or TRBD2, each matching 5 bases. The CDR3 extends over 16 amino acids. V was pared by 1 base and J by 1 base, with 14 bases between. Germline CDR1 LGHNA, CDR2 YSLEER. In DNA form, the CDR3 reads TGCGCCAGCAGCCAAGGGGGATGGGGGTTATCCTACGAGCAGTACTTC. Its translation: CASSQGGWGLSYEQYF.

The V and J genes are TRBV10-3 and TRBJ1-6; D gene unclear. Per germline, CDR1 ENHRY and CDR2 SYGVKD. The V and J ends lost 4 bases and 4 bases respectively, with 8 bases between them. The CDR3 totals 14 residues. CDR3 in amino acids: CAISAGQYNSPLHF. CDR3 in DNA: TGTGCCATCAGTGCGGGCCAATATAATTCACCCCTCCACTTT.

This clonotype was counted between two and nine times. The chain recombines TRBV13 with TRBJ2-5, with D maybe TRBD2 (6 bases). V lost 5 bases to trimming and J lost 3 bases, with 16 bases between them. Germline assignment: CDR1 PRHDT and CDR2 FYEKMQ (reference sequence). The CDR3 spans 15 residues. This CDR3 reads CASSIIVGGEETQYF. For the CDR3, the DNA is TGTGCCAGCAGCATAATAGTGGGAGGTGAAGAGACCCAGTACTTC.

The gene calls are TRBV2 and TRBJ1-5; 8 positions agree with TRBD1. The J segment lost 6 bases and the V segment lost 6 bases, leaving 4 bases of the junction unmatched. Germline CDR1 and CDR2: SNHLY and FYNNEI. The CDR3 has 13 residues. CDR3 nucleotides: TGTGCCAGCAGGACAGGGGACGGTCAGCCCCAGCATTTT. Its protein product is CASRTGDGQPQHF.

This clonotype was counted many times. The chain combines TRBV7-3 with TRBJ2-5; D is uncertain. Germline V gene data show CDR1 as SGHTA and CDR2 as FQGTGA. The germline V and J ends were trimmed by 0 bases and 1 base, with 12 bases remaining between them. This CDR3 contains 16 residues. The CDR3 coding sequence is TGTGCCAGCAGCTTAACGGGGATTGGCGGCCAAGAGACCCAGTACTTC. Its protein is CASSLTGIGGQETQYF.

J is TRBJ1-1 and V is TRBV7-8; D gene ambiguous. Deletions cut 3 bases from V and 3 bases from J, with 5 bases between. Germline lookup yields CDR1 SGHVS and CDR2 FQNEAQ. CDR3 length: 12 amino acids. CDR3: CASSFSYTEAFF. DNA for the CDR3: TGTGCCAGCAGCTTTAGTTACACTGAAGCTTTCTTT.

This clonotype came up a few times. The chain uses TRBV11-2 and TRBJ2-1; weak D call: TRBD2 (5 bases). V lost 0 bases to trimming and J lost 5 bases, with 11 bases between them. The CDR3 extends over 15 amino acids. Germline V gene sequence: CDR1 SGHAT, CDR2 FQNNGV. CDR3 amino acids: CASSLDYGNDNEQFF. CDR3 bases: TGTGCCAGCAGCTTAGATTACGGGAACGACAATGAGCAGTTCTTC.

The chain carries TRBV7-2 and TRBJ2-7; D call uncertain. The CDR3 is made up of 14 amino acids. V lost 5 bases, J lost 3 bases, and 14 bases lay in between. From germline, CDR1 is SGHTA and CDR2 FQGNSA. Written as DNA, the CDR3 is TGTGCCAGCAGCCTGACGGACCTGAACTACGAGCAGTACTTC. Protein: CASSLTDLNYEQYF. The whole variable domain, remainder taken from reference TRBV7-2 and TRBJ2-7, is GAGVSQSPSNKVTEKGKDVELRCDPISGHTALYWYRQSLGQGLEFLIYFQGNSAPDKSGLPSDRFSAERTGGSVSTLTIQRTQQEDSAVYLCASSLTDLNYEQYFGPGTRLTVT.

Only a few counts were recorded for this clonotype. CDR3 in DNA: TGTGCCACCAGTAGGGAGGGAGTAACTAGCACAGATACGCAGTATTTT. Protein sequence: CATSREGVTSTDTQYF. The chain joins TRBV24-1 to TRBJ2-3, with 7 nucleotides matching TRBD2. V was pared by 6 bases and J by 0 bases, with 8 bases of the junction left unmatched. This CDR3 has 16 residues. Germline V gene lookup returns CDR1 KGHDR and CDR2 SFDVKD.

The chain has TRBV7-2 and TRBJ1-6; possibly TRBD1 for D (5 bases). Germline V CDR1 and CDR2: SGHTA, FQGNSA. The length of the CDR3 is 11 residues. Trimming removed 6 bases from V and 16 bases from J, with 13 bases in between. The CDR3 sequence: CASSLGQELHF. The CDR3 bases are TGTGCCAGCAGTTTGGGGCAGGAACTCCACTTT. The full variable domain, in which reference TRBV7-2 and TRBJ1-6 provide the parts outside the CDR3, is GAGVSQSPSNKVTEKGKDVELRCDPISGHTALYWYRQSLGQGLEFLIYFQGNSAPDKSGLPSDRFSAERTGGSVSTLTIQRTQQEDSAVYLCASSLGQELHFGNGTRLTVT.

V and J are TRBV27 and TRBJ2-5; D is ambiguous. Germline assignment: CDR1 MNHEY and CDR2 SMNVEV (reference sequence). Trimming removed 6 bases at V and 9 bases at J, with 14 bases between. This CDR3 spans 12 amino acids. In DNA, the CDR3 is TGTGCCAGCAGGACGATAATCCGGCCCCAGTACTTC. This encodes CASRTIIRPQYF.

This clonotype was picked up many times. This chain joins TRBV11-2 and TRBJ2-3; 7 nucleotides match TRBD1. This CDR3 has 14 amino acids. In germline, CDR1 is SGHAT, CDR2 FQNNGV. J was trimmed by 4 bases and V by 5 bases; bases with no gene match: 6. The CDR3 DNA reads TGTGCCAGCAGCCCCCGACAGGGTCCAGATACGCAGTATTTT. This codes for CASSPRQGPDTQYF.

Details on this clonotype: One junction end does not reproduce the germline sequence, and a read error may be involved. This chain uses TRBV7-7 with TRBJ2-1, with 10 nucleotides matching TRBD1. The germline V gene encodes CDR1 SSHAT and CDR2 FNYEAQ (reference sequence). The CDR3 is 16 amino acids. CDR3 in DNA: TGTGCTAGCAGCGTCAAGGGTGGGACAGGGGACAATGAGCAGTTCTTC. It encodes CASSVKGGTGDNEQFF.

The gene calls are TRBV29-1 and TRBJ2-3; unclear D gene. V was shortened by 3 bases and J by 3 bases, with 4 bases between the two germline ends. CDR3 length: 11 amino acids. Germline CDR1 SQVTM, CDR2 ANQGSEA. The CDR3 protein is CSVEATDTQYF. The CDR3, as DNA: TGCAGCGTTGAGGCGACAGATACGCAGTATTTT.

As to this clonotype: A much larger clone lies a single base off, so this may be a read error. The chain employs TRBV20-1 and TRBJ2-2, with TRBD2 matching 8 bases. CDR3 length: 14 amino acids. V lost 4 bases and J lost 4; bases outside the gene matches: 5. The germline V gene encodes CDR1 DFQATT and CDR2 SNEGSKA (reference sequence). The CDR3 DNA reads as TGCAGTGCTACCCAGCGGGAGAGCACCGGGGAGCTGTTTTTT. Amino acid sequence: CSATQRESTGELFF.

V gene TRBV30 combines with J gene TRBJ2-1; a weak D match, TRBD2 (5 bases). Looked up from germline, CDR1 is GTSNPN and CDR2 is SVGIG (reference sequence). The CDR3 spans 12 residues. The V end lost 3 bases, the J end lost 13 bases, and 16 bases lay between the germline ends. Here the CDR3 DNA reads TGTGCCTGGAGCCCCGAGAGCGGAGGACAGTTCTTC. Its protein is CAWSPESGGQFF.

This rearrangement joins TRBV10-3 to TRBJ2-3; TRBD1 might be the D (5 bases). Germline lookup yields CDR1 ENHRY and CDR2 SYGVKD. The V gene lost 10 bases and the J gene lost 0 bases, with 14 bases spanning the gap. The CDR3 spans 14 residues. DNA for the CDR3: TGTGCCACCGCCACTGACAGTAGCACAGATACGCAGTATTTT. It is translated as CATATDSSTDTQYF.

This clonotype showed up many times. The chain links TRBV7-3 to TRBJ1-1, with a possible D match to TRBD1 (5 bases). The CDR3 runs to 17 residues. The V gene lost 2 bases and the J gene lost 5 bases, with 21 bases spanning the gap. CDR1 is SGHTA, CDR2 FQGTGA, per germline. The CDR3 nucleotides read TGTGCCAGCAGCTTACTCCGGGTAGCCAGGGATGGGACTGAAGCTTTCTTT. It translates to CASSLLRVARDGTEAFF.